This is a list of T cell receptor beta chains from one sample in a study of blood T cell repertoires in COVID-19. Here immunoSEQ multiplex PCR was the method, and the copy in TCRdb shows in-frame clones only, minus some. The sample includes fewer than 350,000 clones, around 86% seen only once; the top ten take 1.5% to 2%. Sequences were obtained from PBMCs or T cells enriched from blood (not recorded which). The receptors come from a woman in her forties who had recovered from COVID-19. Both conserved end residues are part of each CDR3. A D gene is named only where the DNA matches it firmly. Not all rows give a size; the values are once, few, many and, for expanded clones, a class.

j_gene | d_gene | v_gene | len | abundance | CDR3aa | CDR3nt
TRBJ1-1 | . | TRBV5-1 | 15 | few | CASSLVGVGNTEAFF | TGCGCCAGCAGCTTGGTAGGGGTCGGGAACACTGAAGCTTTCTTT
TRBJ1-1 | TRBD1 | TRBV10-1 | 13 | . | CASRDRLNTEAFF | TGCGCCAGCCGGGACAGGTTGAACACTGAAGCTTTCTTT
TRBJ2-3 | TRBD1 | TRBV5-5 | 17 | . | CASSPGQVRASTDTQYF | TGTGCCAGCAGCCCCGGACAGGTCCGCGCTAGCACAGATACGCAGTATTTT
TRBJ1-2 | . | TRBV29-1 | 13 | . | CSVEDDSPDGYTF | TGCAGCGTTGAAGATGACTCCCCGGATGGCTACACCTTC
TRBJ1-2 | . | TRBV2 | 13 | once | CASRKDTGYGYTF | TGTGCCAGCAGAAAAGATACAGGGTATGGCTACACCTTC
TRBJ1-1 | . | TRBV2 | 13 | . | CAIYKQRNTEAFF | TGTGCCATCTATAAGCAGCGTAACACTGAAGCTTTCTTT
TRBJ2-7 | . | TRBV4-2 | 15 | . | CASSRTGTFPREQYF | TGTGCCAGCAGCCGTACCGGGACTTTCCCTCGCGAGCAGTACTTC
TRBJ2-2 | . | TRBV4-3 | 15 | . | CASSPRALNTGELFF | TGCGCCAGCAGCCCCAGGGCCCTAAACACCGGGGAGCTGTTTTTT
TRBJ2-2 | TRBD2 | TRBV24-1 | 21 | . | CATSDLGTSHLLNENTGELFF | TGTGCCACCAGTGATCTTGGGACTAGTCATCTACTAAACGAAAACACCGGGGAGCTGTTTTTT
TRBJ1-2 | . | TRBV5-1 | 15 | . | CASSLDGSGGFGYTF | TGCGCCAGCAGCTTGGACGGGTCGGGGGGCTTTGGCTACACCTTC
TRBJ1-2 | TRBD1 | TRBV18 | 14 | . | CASSQDRGDYGYTF | TGTGCCAGCTCCCAGGACAGGGGGGACTATGGCTACACCTTC
TRBJ2-3 | . | TRBV19 | 13 | . | CASSISAGDTQYF | TGTGCCAGTAGTATCTCAGCGGGAGATACGCAGTATTTT
TRBJ2-7 | . | TRBV28 | 13 | once | CASLDRISYEQYF | TGTGCCAGCCTAGACAGGATCTCCTACGAGCAGTACTTC
TRBJ2-2 | . | TRBV5-1 | 16 | once | CASSLGGTWNTGELFF | TGCGCCAGCAGCCTGGGAGGGACATGGAACACCGGGGAGCTGTTTTTT
TRBJ2-7 | . | TRBV20-1 | 11 | . | CSAAGPYEQYF | TGCAGTGCCGCGGGCCCCTACGAGCAGTACTTC